Listed here are 3 T cell receptor beta chains from one sample, sequenced in a study of T cells in localized non-small cell lung cancer. TCRdb's table, derived via immunoSEQ multiplex PCR, lists solely in-frame clones and lacks some. The data contain about 21,000 clones, approximately 84% of them singletons. Sequencing used peripheral blood, obtained before any cancer treatment. These TCRs come from a man between 40 and 70 years old with stage I lung adenocarcinoma.

V gene TRBV2 combines with J gene TRBJ2-3, with D hard to call. The germline V gene encodes CDR1 SNHLY and CDR2 FYNNEI. Trimming removed 5 bases at V and 1 base at J, with 4 bases between. The CDR3 has 12 amino acids. CDR3 DNA: TGTGCCAGCAGTACAGGCACAGATACGCAGTATTTT. Translating it yields CASSTGTDTQYF.

This sequence joins TRBV10-1 and TRBJ1-2; D gene unclear. In germline, CDR1 is WNHNN, CDR2 SYGVQD (reference sequence). V gave up 8 bases and J gave up 2 bases, with 24 bases separating them. CDR3 size: 17 residues. The chain's CDR3 is CASVPLLRHPINYGYTF. The CDR3 DNA sequence: TGCGCCAGCGTCCCCTTATTGAGACACCCTATAAACTATGGCTACACCTTC.

The CDR3, as DNA: TGTGCCAGCGAAATACTAGCGGGGGGAAATACGCAGTATTTT. As protein: CASEILAGGNTQYF. The rearrangement uses TRBV2 and TRBJ2-3; 12 nucleotides match TRBD2. Germline CDR1 is SNHLY and CDR2 is FYNNEI. After removal of 8 bases from V and 7 bases from J, the junction contained 7 bases not matched to a gene. The length of the CDR3 is 14 residues.